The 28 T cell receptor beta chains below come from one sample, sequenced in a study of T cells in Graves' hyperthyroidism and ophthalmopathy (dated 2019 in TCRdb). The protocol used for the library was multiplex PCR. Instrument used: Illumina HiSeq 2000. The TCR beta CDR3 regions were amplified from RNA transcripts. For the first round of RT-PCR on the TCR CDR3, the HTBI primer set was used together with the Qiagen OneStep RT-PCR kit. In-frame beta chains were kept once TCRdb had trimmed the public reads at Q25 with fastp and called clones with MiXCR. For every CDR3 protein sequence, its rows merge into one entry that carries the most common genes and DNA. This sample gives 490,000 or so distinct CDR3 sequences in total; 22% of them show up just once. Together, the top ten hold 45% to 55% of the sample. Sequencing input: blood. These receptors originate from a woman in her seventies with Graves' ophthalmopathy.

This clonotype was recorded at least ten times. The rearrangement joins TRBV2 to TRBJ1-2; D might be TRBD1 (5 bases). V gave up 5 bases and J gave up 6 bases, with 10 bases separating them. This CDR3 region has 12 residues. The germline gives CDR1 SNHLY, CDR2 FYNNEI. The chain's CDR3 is CASSPGLDGYTF. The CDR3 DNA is TGTGCCAGCAGTCCAGGGCTGGATGGCTACACCTTC.

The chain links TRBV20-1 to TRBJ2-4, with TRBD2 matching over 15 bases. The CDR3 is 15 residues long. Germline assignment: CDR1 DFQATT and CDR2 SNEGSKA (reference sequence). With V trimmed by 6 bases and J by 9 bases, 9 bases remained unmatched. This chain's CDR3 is CSARWTSGREVIQYF. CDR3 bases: TGCAGTGCCAGATGGACTAGCGGGAGGGAGGTCATTCAGTACTTC.

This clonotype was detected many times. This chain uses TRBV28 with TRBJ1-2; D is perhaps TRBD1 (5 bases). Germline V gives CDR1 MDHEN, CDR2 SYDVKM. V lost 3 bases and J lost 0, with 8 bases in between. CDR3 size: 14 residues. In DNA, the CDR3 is TGTGCCAGCAGTTTGACAGATACTAACTATGGCTACACCTTC. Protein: CASSLTDTNYGYTF.

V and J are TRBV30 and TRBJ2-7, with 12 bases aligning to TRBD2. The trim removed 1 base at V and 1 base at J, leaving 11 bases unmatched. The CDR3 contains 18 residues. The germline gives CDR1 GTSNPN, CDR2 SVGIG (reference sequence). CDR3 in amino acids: CAWSADQGLAGGSYEQYF. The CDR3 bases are TGTGCCTGGAGTGCCGACCAGGGACTAGCGGGTGGTTCCTACGAGCAGTACTTC.

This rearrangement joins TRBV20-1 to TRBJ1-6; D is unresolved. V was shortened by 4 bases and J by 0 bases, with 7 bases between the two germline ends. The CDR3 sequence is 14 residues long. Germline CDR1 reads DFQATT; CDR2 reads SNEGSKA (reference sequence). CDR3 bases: TGCAGTGCTAAGGACGGCTCCTATAATTCACCCCTCCACTTT. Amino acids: CSAKDGSYNSPLHF.

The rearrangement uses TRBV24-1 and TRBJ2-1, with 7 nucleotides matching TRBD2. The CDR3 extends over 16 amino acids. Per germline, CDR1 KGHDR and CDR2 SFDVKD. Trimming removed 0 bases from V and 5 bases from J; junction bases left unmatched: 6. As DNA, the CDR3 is TGTGCCACCAGTGATTTGGGGGCTAGCGGAAACAATGAGCAGTTCTTC. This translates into CATSDLGASGNNEQFF.

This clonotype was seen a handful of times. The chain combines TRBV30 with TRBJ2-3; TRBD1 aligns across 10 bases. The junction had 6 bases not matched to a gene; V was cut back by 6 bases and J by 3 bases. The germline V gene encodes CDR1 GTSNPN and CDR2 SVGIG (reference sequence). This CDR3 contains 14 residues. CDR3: CACRRTGGTDTQYF. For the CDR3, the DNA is TGTGCCTGCAGGCGGACAGGGGGTACAGATACGCAGTATTTT.

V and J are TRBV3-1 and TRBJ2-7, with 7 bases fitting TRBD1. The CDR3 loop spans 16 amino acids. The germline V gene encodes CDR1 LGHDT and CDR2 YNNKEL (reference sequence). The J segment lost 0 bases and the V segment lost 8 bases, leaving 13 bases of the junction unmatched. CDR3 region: CASSPTKTGSSYEQYF. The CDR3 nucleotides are TGTGCCAGCTCACCAACAAAGACAGGGAGCTCCTACGAGCAGTACTTC.

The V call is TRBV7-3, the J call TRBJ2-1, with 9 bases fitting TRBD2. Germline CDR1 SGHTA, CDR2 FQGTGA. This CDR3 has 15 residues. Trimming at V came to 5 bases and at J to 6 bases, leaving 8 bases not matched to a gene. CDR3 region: CASSPGGGRANEQFF. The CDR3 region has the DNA TGTGCCAGCAGCCCCGGGGGCGGGAGGGCCAATGAGCAGTTCTTC.

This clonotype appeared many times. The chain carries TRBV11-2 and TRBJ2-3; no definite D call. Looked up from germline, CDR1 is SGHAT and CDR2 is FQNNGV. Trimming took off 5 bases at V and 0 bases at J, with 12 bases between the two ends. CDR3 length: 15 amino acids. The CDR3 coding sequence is TGTGCCAGCAGCCACCTCCAGACAAGCACAGATACGCAGTATTTT. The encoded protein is CASSHLQTSTDTQYF.

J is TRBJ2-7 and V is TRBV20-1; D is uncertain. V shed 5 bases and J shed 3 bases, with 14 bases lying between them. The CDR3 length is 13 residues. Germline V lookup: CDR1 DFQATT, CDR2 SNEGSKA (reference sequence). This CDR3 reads CSARIGSFYEQYF. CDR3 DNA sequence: TGCAGTGCTCGAATAGGTAGCTTCTACGAGCAGTACTTC.

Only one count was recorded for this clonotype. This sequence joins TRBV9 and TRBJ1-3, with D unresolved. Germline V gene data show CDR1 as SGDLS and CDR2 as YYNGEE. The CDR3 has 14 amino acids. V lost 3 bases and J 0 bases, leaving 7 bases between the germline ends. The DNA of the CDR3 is TGTGCCAGCAGCGGACTTCACTCTGGAAACACCATATATTTT. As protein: CASSGLHSGNTIYF.

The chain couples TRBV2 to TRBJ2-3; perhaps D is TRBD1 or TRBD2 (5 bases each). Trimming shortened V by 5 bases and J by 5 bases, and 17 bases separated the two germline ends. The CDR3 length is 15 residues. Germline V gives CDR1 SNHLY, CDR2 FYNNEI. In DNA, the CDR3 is TGTGCCAGCAGTTGGGGGACGGGGTTTGGAGATACGCAGTATTTT. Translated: CASSWGTGFGDTQYF.

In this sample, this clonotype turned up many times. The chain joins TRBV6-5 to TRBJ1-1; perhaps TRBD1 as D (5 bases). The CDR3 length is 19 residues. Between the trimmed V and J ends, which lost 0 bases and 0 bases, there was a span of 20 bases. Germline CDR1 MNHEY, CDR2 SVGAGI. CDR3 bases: TGTGCCAGCAGTTACTCCCCCCAATGGACGACAGTAATGAACACTGAAGCTTTCTTT. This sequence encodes CASSYSPQWTTVMNTEAFF.

For the CDR3, the DNA is TGTGCCAGCAGCTTCCGGGCTGGCGGGACTTCGACAGATACGCAGTATTTT. Its translation: CASSFRAGGTSTDTQYF. The V call is TRBV7-9, the J call TRBJ2-3; D is possibly TRBD2 (6 bases). This CDR3 is built from 17 residues. Germline CDR1 is SEHNR and CDR2 is FQNEAQ (reference sequence). V lost 3 bases, J lost 3 bases, and 19 bases lay in between. Supplemented by reference TRBV7-9 and TRBJ2-3, the full variable domain reads DTGVSQNPRHKITKRGQNVTFRCDPISEHNRLYWYRQTLGQGPEFLTYFQNEAQLEKSRLLSDRFSAERPKGSFSTLEIQRTEQGDSAMYLCASSFRAGGTSTDTQYFGPGTRLTVL.

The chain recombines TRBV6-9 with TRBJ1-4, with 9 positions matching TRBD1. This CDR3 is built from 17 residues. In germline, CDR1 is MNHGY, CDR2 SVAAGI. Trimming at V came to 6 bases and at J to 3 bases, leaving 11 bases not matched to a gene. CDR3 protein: CASSLGTGTTSNEKLFF. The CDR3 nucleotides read TGTGCCAGCAGCTTAGGGACAGGGACGACCTCTAATGAAAAACTGTTTTTT.

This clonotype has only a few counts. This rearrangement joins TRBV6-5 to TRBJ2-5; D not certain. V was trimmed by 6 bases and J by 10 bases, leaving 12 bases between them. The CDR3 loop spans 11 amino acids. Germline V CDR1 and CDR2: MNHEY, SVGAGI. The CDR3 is CASRMETVQYF. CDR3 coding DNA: TGTGCCAGCAGAATGGAGACCGTCCAGTACTTC.

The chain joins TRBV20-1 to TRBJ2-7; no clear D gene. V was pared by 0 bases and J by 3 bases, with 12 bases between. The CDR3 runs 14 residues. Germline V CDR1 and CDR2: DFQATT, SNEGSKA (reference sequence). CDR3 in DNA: TGCAGTGCTAGAGATCTTGTCCGAGTCTACGAGCAGTACTTC. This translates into CSARDLVRVYEQYF.

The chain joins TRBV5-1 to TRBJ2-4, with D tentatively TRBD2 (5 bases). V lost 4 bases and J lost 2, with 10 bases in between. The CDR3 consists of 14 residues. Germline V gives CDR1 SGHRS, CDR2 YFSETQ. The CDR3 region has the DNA TGCGCCAGCAGCCCCGGAGGACCCAAAAACATTCAGTACTTC. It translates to CASSPGGPKNIQYF.

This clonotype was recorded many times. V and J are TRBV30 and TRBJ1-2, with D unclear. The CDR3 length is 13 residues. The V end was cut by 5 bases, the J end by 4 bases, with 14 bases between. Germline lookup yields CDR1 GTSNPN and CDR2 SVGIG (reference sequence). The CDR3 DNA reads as TGTGCCTGGTTGCGGGATCAACTCTATGGCTACACCTTC. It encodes CAWLRDQLYGYTF.

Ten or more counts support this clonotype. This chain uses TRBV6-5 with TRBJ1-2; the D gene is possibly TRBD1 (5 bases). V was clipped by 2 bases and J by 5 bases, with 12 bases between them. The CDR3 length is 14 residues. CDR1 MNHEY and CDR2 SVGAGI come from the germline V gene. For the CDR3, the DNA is TGTGCCAGCAGTTACGGGGGGGTCGTATATGGCTACACCTTC. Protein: CASSYGGVVYGYTF.

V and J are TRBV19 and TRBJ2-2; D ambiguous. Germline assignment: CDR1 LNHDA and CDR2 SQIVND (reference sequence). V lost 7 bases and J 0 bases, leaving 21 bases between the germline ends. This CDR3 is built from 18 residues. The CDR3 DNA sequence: TGTGCCAGTACTACGAACTTAGTGGGGTTATCGAACACCGGGGAGCTGTTTTTT. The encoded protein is CASTTNLVGLSNTGELFF.

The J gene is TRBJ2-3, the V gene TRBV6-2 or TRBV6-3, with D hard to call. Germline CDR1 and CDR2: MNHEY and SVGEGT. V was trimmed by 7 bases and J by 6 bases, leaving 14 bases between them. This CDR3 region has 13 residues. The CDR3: CASTPQSRDTQYF. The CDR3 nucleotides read TGTGCCAGCACTCCCCAGTCGCGGGATACGCAGTATTTT.

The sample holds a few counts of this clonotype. Written as DNA, the CDR3 is TGTGCCACCGAACTAGCGGGAAGCTCCTACGAGCAGTACTTC. It codes for CATELAGSSYEQYF. The chain joins TRBV6-1 to TRBJ2-7, with TRBD2 matching over 10 bases. Looked up from germline, CDR1 is MNHNS and CDR2 is SASEGT. V gave up 10 bases and J gave up 0 bases; unmatched junction bases: 6. The CDR3 consists of 14 residues.

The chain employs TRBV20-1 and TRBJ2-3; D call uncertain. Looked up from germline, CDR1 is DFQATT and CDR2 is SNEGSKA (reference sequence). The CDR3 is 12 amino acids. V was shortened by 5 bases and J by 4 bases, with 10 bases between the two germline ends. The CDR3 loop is CSAVGPPDTQYF. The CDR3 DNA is TGCAGTGCTGTGGGTCCCCCAGATACGCAGTATTTT.

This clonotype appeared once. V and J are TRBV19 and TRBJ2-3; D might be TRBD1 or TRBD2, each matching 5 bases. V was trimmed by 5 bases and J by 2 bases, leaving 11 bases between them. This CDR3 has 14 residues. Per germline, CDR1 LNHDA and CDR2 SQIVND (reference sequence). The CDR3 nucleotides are TGTGCCAGTAGTCCGGGACCTAACACAGATACGCAGTATTTT. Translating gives CASSPGPNTDTQYF.

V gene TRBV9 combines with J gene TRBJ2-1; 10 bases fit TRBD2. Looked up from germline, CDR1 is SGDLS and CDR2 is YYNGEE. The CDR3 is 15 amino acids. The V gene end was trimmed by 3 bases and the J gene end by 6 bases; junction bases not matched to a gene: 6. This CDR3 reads CASSASGRGRNEQFF. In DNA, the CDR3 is TGTGCCAGCAGCGCCAGCGGGAGGGGGCGCAATGAGCAGTTCTTC.

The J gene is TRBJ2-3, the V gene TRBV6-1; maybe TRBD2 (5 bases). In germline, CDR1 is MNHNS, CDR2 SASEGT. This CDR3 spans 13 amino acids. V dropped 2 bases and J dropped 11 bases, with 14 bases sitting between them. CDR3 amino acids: CASSETRRRVQYF. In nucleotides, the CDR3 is TGTGCCAGCAGTGAAACTAGAAGGCGTGTGCAGTATTTT.